This TCR beta chain was found in a study of blood T cell repertoires in COVID-19. For the study at large: The samples span acute and convalescent COVID-19 from the United States, Italy and Spain. T cells, B-cell-depleted T cells, or PBMCs provided the cDNA or gDNA that served as material.

In the authors' methods: Estimates of nucleated cell counts were drawn from the amplification of reference gene primers. Data came from immunoSEQ multiplex PCR; TCRdb stores just in-frame clones and leaves some out. D and trimming were read from the DNA, whereas the V and J calls and clone size are those reported in that table. Here the sample spans over 200,000 clones, approximately 90% being singletons. The germline V gene encodes CDR1 KGHDR and CDR2 SFDVKD. The CDR3 length is 16 residues. V shed 5 bases, J shed 7 bases, and the junction held 11 bases outside the gene matches. The V and J genes are TRBV24-1 and TRBJ2-2; 8 nucleotides align to TRBD1. Sample: peripheral blood. This TCR was sampled from a woman aged 35 to 49 who had recovered from COVID-19. CDR3 in amino acids: CATSAGGAPGGGELFF. The DNA of the CDR3 is TGTGCCACCAGTGCAGGGGGCGCCCCTGGTGGCGGGGAGCTGTTTTTT.